The 32 T cell receptor beta chains below were found in one sample sequenced in a study of OX40 agonist ivuxolimab in advanced cancers. This table comes from immunoSEQ multiplex PCR, and its TCRdb copy is limited to in-frame clones, with some not included. The data show tens of thousands of clones, approximately 85% seen once. Specimen: CD4+ or CD8+ T cells sorted from blood, collected in a trial of the OX40 agonist ivuxolimab. These receptors were obtained from an adult with an advanced solid tumor such as melanoma, head and neck, liver or kidney cancer.

The rearrangement joins TRBV18 to TRBJ1-6; 8 bases are a match to TRBD1. The CDR3 totals 16 residues. The V segment lost 4 bases and the J segment 7 bases; nucleotides outside the gene matches: 9. The V gene's germline CDR1 is KGHSH and CDR2 LQKENI. In nucleotides, the CDR3 is TGTGCCAGCTCACGTCAGGGGGCGCGGGAGAATTCACCCCTCCACTTT. It specifies CASSRQGARENSPLHF.

The chain is built from TRBV28 and TRBJ1-2; D is ambiguous. There are 13 residues in the CDR3. The V gene lost 8 bases and the J gene lost 4 bases, with 14 bases spanning the gap. Per germline, CDR1 MDHEN and CDR2 SYDVKM. The CDR3 loop is CASFNRLFYGYTF. The CDR3 region has the DNA TGTGCCAGCTTTAACCGACTCTTCTATGGCTACACCTTC.

The chain uses TRBV9 and TRBJ1-2; TRBD1 is a possible D gene (6 bases). Germline V CDR1 and CDR2: SGDLS, YYNGEE. CDR3 length equals 17 residues. Trimming shortened V by 5 bases and J by 6 bases, and 26 bases separated the two germline ends. The DNA for the CDR3 is TGTGCCAGCAGTAAAGTACCAATTGGGAACAGGGATGATGGCTACACCTTC. Protein: CASSKVPIGNRDDGYTF. Looking up the rest from reference TRBV9 and TRBJ1-2 gives the full variable domain: DSGVTQTPKHLITATGQRVTLRCSPRSGDLSVYWYQQSLDQGLQFLIQYYNGEERAKGNILERFSAQQFPDLHSELNLSSLELGDSALYFCASSKVPIGNRDDGYTFGSGTRLTVV.

J is TRBJ1-4 and V is TRBV4-1; the D is unclear. The V end lost 3 bases, the J end lost 4 bases, and 12 bases lay between the germline ends. The CDR3 totals 15 residues. Germline CDR1 and CDR2: MGHRA and YSYEKL. CDR3 nucleotides: TGCGCCAGCAGCCACTCCACTCGCTATAATGAAAAACTGTTTTTT. The encoded protein is CASSHSTRYNEKLFF.

The rearrangement links TRBV29-1 to TRBJ2-1; a possible D gene is TRBD1 (6 bases). CDR1 and CDR2 (germline): SQVTM, ANQGSEA. The CDR3 is 10 residues long. V was pared by 6 bases and J by 7 bases, with 7 bases between. CDR3 bases: TGCAGCGTAGGGGGAAATGAGCAGTTCTTC. Encoded protein: CSVGGNEQFF.

In the case of this clone: Different DNA sequences within this sample yield the same CDR3. V is TRBV11-3 and J is TRBJ2-3; D is undetermined. The CDR3 spans 13 residues. Trimming cost V 1 base and J 1 base, with 3 bases left between them. The germline CDR1 and CDR2 sequences are SGHNT and YENEEA. The CDR3 DNA reads TGTGCCAGCAGCTTAGGCGGCACAGATACGCAGTATTTT. Its translation: CASSLGGTDTQYF.

The chain is built from TRBV28 and TRBJ2-5, with 8 bases that match TRBD1. The CDR3 is 15 amino acids. Germline V CDR1 and CDR2: MDHEN, SYDVKM. The V segment lost 2 bases and the J segment 6 bases; nucleotides outside the gene matches: 8. The CDR3 loop reads CASSLLSGGRKTQYF. DNA for the CDR3: TGTGCCAGCAGTTTACTGTCAGGGGGCAGGAAGACCCAGTACTTC.

This chain links TRBV7-6 with TRBJ2-1, with 7 bases aligning to TRBD1. CDR1 SGHVS and CDR2 FNYEAQ come from the germline V gene. Germline trimming cut 5 bases from V and 2 bases from J; bases unmatched to any gene: 6. This CDR3 comprises 15 residues. The DNA of the CDR3 is TGTGCCAGCAGCCGAGACAGGGTACCCTACAATGAGCAGTTCTTC. This translates into CASSRDRVPYNEQFF.

This chain uses TRBV6-1 with TRBJ1-6, with a tentative D call TRBD1 (6 bases). The V end lost 0 bases, the J end lost 10 bases, and 13 bases lay between the germline ends. CDR1 is MNHNS and CDR2 is SASEGT in the germline V gene. The CDR3 is made up of 15 amino acids. The CDR3 coding sequence is TGTGCCAGCAGTGAAGCTAATTTAGGGGGATCACCCCTCCACTTT. This encodes CASSEANLGGSPLHF.

The rearrangement uses TRBV4-2 and TRBJ1-5; weak D call: TRBD1 (5 bases). The CDR3 totals 15 residues. CDR1 LGHNA and CDR2 YNFKEQ come from the germline V gene. V was pared by 2 bases and J by 6 bases, with 14 bases between. CDR3 region: CASSQPGQGSQPQHF. CDR3 DNA sequence: TGTGCCAGCAGCCAACCTGGGCAGGGAAGTCAGCCCCAGCATTTT.

This sequence joins TRBV7-3 and TRBJ1-3; D not resolved. CDR1 and CDR2 (germline): SGHTA, FQGTGA. The CDR3 length is 14 residues. V lost 4 bases and J lost 0, with 7 bases in between. CDR3 residues: CASSYESSGNTIYF. The DNA for the CDR3 is TGTGCCAGCAGCTACGAAAGCTCTGGAAACACCATATATTTT.

The chain has TRBV6-5 and TRBJ2-2; 9 bases match TRBD1. This CDR3 region has 14 residues. CDR1 and CDR2 (germline): MNHEY, SVGAGI. V shed 6 bases, J shed 6 bases, and the junction held 5 bases outside the gene matches. This CDR3 is CASRSQGAAGELFF. CDR3 nucleotide sequence: TGTGCCAGCAGATCACAGGGGGCTGCCGGGGAGCTGTTTTTT.

In regard to this clone: Other DNA sequences of this sample code for an identical CDR3. The rearrangement joins TRBV5-1 to TRBJ2-7, with 7 positions matching TRBD2. CDR3 length: 13 residues. Per germline, CDR1 SGHRS and CDR2 YFSETQ. Trimming took 0 bases from V and 6 from J; bases not matched to a gene: 3. CDR3 sequence (DNA): TGCGCCAGCAGCTTGGGGGGGGGTGGCGAGCAGTACTTC. Translation: CASSLGGGGEQYF.

This clone was detected once. The CDR3 is CASSFSGVKNIQYF. Written as DNA, the CDR3 is TGTGCCAGCAGCTTCTCAGGGGTCAAAAACATTCAGTACTTC. The chain uses TRBV5-6 and TRBJ2-4; tentative D call: TRBD1 (6 bases). Germline CDR1 is SGHDT and CDR2 is YYEEEE. V gave up 2 bases and J gave up 3 bases, with 9 bases separating them. The CDR3 loop spans 14 amino acids.

CDR3 in amino acids: CASSVVWGGSGNTIYF. DNA for the CDR3: TGTGCCAGCAGCGTAGTCTGGGGGGGCTCTGGAAACACCATATATTTT. The J gene is TRBJ1-3, the V gene TRBV9; possibly TRBD1 for D (5 bases). Germline V gene sequence: CDR1 SGDLS, CDR2 YYNGEE. The CDR3 is made up of 16 amino acids. V lost 0 bases and J lost 0, with 10 bases in between.

This chain joins TRBV5-4 and TRBJ2-7, with a possible D match to TRBD1 (6 bases). Trimming removed 6 bases at V and 6 bases at J, with 13 bases between. Germline CDR1 and CDR2: SGHNT and YYREEE (reference sequence). The CDR3 sequence is 12 residues long. The CDR3 loop reads CASNKQGSEQYF. In nucleotides, the CDR3 is TGTGCCAGCAACAAACAGGGAAGCGAGCAGTACTTC.

This chain uses TRBV18 with TRBJ1-5; TRBD1 might be the D (5 bases). The CDR3 covers 15 residues. V was clipped by 1 base and J by 6 bases, with 13 bases between them. CDR1 is KGHSH, CDR2 LQKENI, per germline. CDR3 protein: CASSPLGTQGQPQHF. In nucleotides, the CDR3 is TGTGCCAGCTCACCACTAGGGACCCAGGGTCAGCCCCAGCATTTT.

This rearrangement joins TRBV9 to TRBJ1-2; D not resolved. V was pared by 0 bases and J by 4 bases, with 4 bases between. CDR3 length equals 12 residues. CDR1 is SGDLS and CDR2 is YYNGEE in the germline V gene. CDR3: CASSVEGYGYTF. The CDR3 DNA follows: TGTGCCAGCAGCGTAGAGGGCTATGGCTACACCTTC.

The chain combines TRBV21-1 with TRBJ2-7. TRBV21-1 is a listed pseudogene. CDR3 length: 14 residues. The CDR3 is CASSKGIWDYEQYF. The CDR3 nucleotides read TGTGCCAGCAGCAAAGGGATATGGGACTACGAGCAGTACTTC.

The rearrangement links TRBV6-6 to TRBJ1-1, with D possibly being TRBD1 (6 bases). The germline CDR1 and CDR2 sequences are MNHNY and SVGAGI (reference sequence). The V gene lost 2 bases and the J gene lost 5 bases, with 6 bases spanning the gap. This CDR3 has 12 amino acids. CDR3 sequence reads: CASSYTGTEAFF. The CDR3 DNA reads as TGTGCCAGCAGTTACACAGGGACTGAAGCTTTCTTT.

This clone was found a few times. The V and J genes are TRBV2 and TRBJ1-2; D not resolved. Trimming stripped 1 base from V and 8 bases from J, with 8 bases between. The V gene's germline CDR1 is SNHLY and CDR2 FYNNEI. CDR3 size: 12 residues. DNA of the CDR3: TGTGCCAGCAGTGAAGGGTCGAGGGGCTACACCTTC. This encodes CASSEGSRGYTF.

This clone was found a few times. The chain joins TRBV28 to TRBJ2-7; D is possibly TRBD1 (7 bases). CDR3 length equals 15 residues. Trimming shortened V by 4 bases and J by 6 bases, and 19 bases separated the two germline ends. The germline CDR1 and CDR2 sequences are MDHEN and SYDVKM. The CDR3 protein is CASSSATGRFGEQYF. CDR3 in DNA: TGTGCCAGCAGTTCTGCGACAGGGAGGTTTGGCGAGCAGTACTTC.

V and J are TRBV5-1 and TRBJ2-7, with 9 nucleotides matching TRBD1. Per germline, CDR1 SGHRS and CDR2 YFSETQ. Trimming at V came to 4 bases and at J to 5 bases, leaving 4 bases not matched to a gene. This CDR3 is 13 amino acids long. The CDR3 spells CASSVGTGNEQYF. CDR3 sequence (DNA): TGCGCCAGCAGCGTCGGGACAGGGAACGAGCAGTACTTC. The complete variable domain, with remaining parts taken from reference TRBV5-1 and TRBJ2-7, reads KAGVTQTPRYLIKTRGQQVTLSCSPISGHRSVSWYQQTPGQGLQFLFEYFSETQRNKGNFPGRFSGRQFSNSRSEMNVSTLELGDSALYLCASSVGTGNEQYFGPGTRLTVT.

This chain links TRBV2 with TRBJ2-7; D ambiguous. CDR3 length: 12 residues. CDR1 SNHLY and CDR2 FYNNEI come from the germline V gene. The V end was cut by 1 base, the J end by 1 base, with 2 bases between. CDR3 DNA sequence: TGTGCCAGCAGTGAAGGGTCCTACGAGCAGTACTTC. This encodes CASSEGSYEQYF. Full variable domain (remainder filled in from reference TRBV2 and TRBJ2-7): EPEVTQTPSHQVTQMGQEVILRCVPISNHLYFYWYRQILGQKVEFLVSFYNNEISEKSEIFDDQFSVERPDGSNFTLKIRSTKLEDSAMYFCASSEGSYEQYFGPGTRLTVT.

This chain joins TRBV14 and TRBJ2-7; 7 bases align to TRBD1. J gave up 5 bases and V 8 bases, and 12 bases lay outside the gene matches. Germline CDR1 is SGHDN and CDR2 is FVKESK. The CDR3 is 14 amino acids. DNA for the CDR3: TGTGCCAGCCGGCTGGCAGGGGGAAGGCACGAGCAGTACTTC. Residues: CASRLAGGRHEQYF.

This chain connects TRBV5-1 to TRBJ2-5, with a possible D match to TRBD1 (5 bases). The CDR3 is 15 residues long. The germline gives CDR1 SGHRS, CDR2 YFSETQ. Trimming removed 0 bases at V and 1 base at J, with 10 bases between. CDR3 sequence (DNA): TGCGCCAGCAGCTTGGCCCAGGGTTTCCAAGAGACCCAGTACTTC. This encodes CASSLAQGFQETQYF.

The V gene is TRBV7-2, the J gene TRBJ2-3; D not certain. This CDR3 has 14 residues. Trimming cost V 3 bases and J 2 bases, with 9 bases left between them. CDR1 is SGHTA and CDR2 is FQGNSA in the germline V gene. The CDR3: CASSFTGVTDTQYF. The CDR3 DNA reads TGTGCCAGCAGCTTCACTGGAGTCACAGATACGCAGTATTTT.

The V gene is TRBV28, the J gene TRBJ1-4; 7 nucleotides align to TRBD1. This CDR3 spans 16 amino acids. Germline CDR1 is MDHEN and CDR2 is SYDVKM. The ends lost 4 bases at V and 5 bases at J; junction bases unmatched: 10. CDR3 sequence: CASSSTSGTANEKLFF. As DNA, the CDR3 is TGTGCCAGCAGTTCCACATCCGGGACAGCAAATGAAAAACTGTTTTTT.

The V call is TRBV5-4, the J call TRBJ1-5, with 8 bases matching TRBD1. V dropped 2 bases and J dropped 5; count of bases not matched to a gene: 3. The CDR3 spans 14 residues. CDR1 and CDR2 from the germline V gene are SGHNT and YYREEE (reference sequence). In nucleotides, the CDR3 is TGTGCCAGCAGCTTCGGGACAGGAGATCAGCCCCAGCATTTT. Translating it yields CASSFGTGDQPQHF. The full variable domain, rest sourced from reference TRBV5-4 and TRBJ1-5, is ETGVTQSPTHLIKTRGQQVTLRCSSQSGHNTVSWYQQALGQGPQFIFQYYREEENGRGNFPPRFSGLQFPNYSSELNVNALELDDSALYLCASSFGTGDQPQHFGDGTRLSIL.

This clone appeared many times. The CDR3 spells CASSYSAQGTGEKLFF. The CDR3 DNA follows: TGTGCCAGCAGTTACTCAGCCCAGGGGACGGGTGAAAAACTGTTTTTT. The chain couples TRBV6-5 to TRBJ1-4; D possibly corresponds to TRBD1 (6 bases). The ends were cut back, 0 bases at V and 7 bases at J, with 15 bases in the middle. This CDR3 spans 16 amino acids. Germline CDR1 reads MNHEY; CDR2 reads SVGAGI.

The sample holds one count of this clone. V gene TRBV11-1 combines with J gene TRBJ2-7; D possibly corresponds to TRBD2 (6 bases). Germline values: CDR1 SGHAT, CDR2 FQDESV (reference sequence). The CDR3 totals 14 residues. Deletions cut 1 base from V and 7 bases from J, with 14 bases between. Here the CDR3 reads CASSLEGRSREQYF. CDR3 nucleotides: TGTGCCAGCAGCTTAGAGGGGAGGAGCCGTGAGCAGTACTTC.

The rearrangement links TRBV5-5 to TRBJ1-4; D uncertain. CDR3 length equals 13 residues. Trimming took off 0 bases at V and 5 bases at J, with 5 bases between the two ends. Germline values: CDR1 SGHKS, CDR2 YYEKEE (reference sequence). CDR3 DNA sequence: TGTGCCAGCAGCTTGGTTGGGAATGAAAAACTGTTTTTT. Its protein product is CASSLVGNEKLFF.